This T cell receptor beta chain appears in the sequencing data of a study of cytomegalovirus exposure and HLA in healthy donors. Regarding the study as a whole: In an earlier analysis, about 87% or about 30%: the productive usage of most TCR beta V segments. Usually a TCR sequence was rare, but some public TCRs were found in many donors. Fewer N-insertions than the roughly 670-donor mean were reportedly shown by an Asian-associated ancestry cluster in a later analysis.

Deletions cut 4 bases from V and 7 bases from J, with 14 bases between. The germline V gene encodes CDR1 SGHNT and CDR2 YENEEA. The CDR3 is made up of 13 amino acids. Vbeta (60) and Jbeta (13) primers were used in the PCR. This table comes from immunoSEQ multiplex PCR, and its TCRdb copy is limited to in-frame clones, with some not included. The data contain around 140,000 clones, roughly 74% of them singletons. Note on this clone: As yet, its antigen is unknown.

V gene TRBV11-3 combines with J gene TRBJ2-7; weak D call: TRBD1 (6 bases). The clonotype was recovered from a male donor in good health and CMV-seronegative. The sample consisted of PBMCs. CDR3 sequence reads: CASSSGAQAEQYF. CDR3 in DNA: TGTGCCAGCAGCTCAGGGGCCCAAGCGGAGCAGTACTTC.